A selection of T cell receptor beta chains follows, all from one sample in a study of CXCR3-negative and CXCR3-positive naive CD8 T cells. TCRdb processed the 5' RACE reads again and assigns one entry to each CDR3 protein, with no DNA. This listing includes about 40,000 distinct CDR3 sequences. The sample comprised memory CD8+ T cells from blood. All receptors derive from a human donor in good health. Some clones in this sample may be carry-over from other donors' samples. Each CDR3 is given with its conserved first and last residue. Size tells how often a clone was seen (once, few, many) or the class of an expanded clone, and some rows leave it out.

v_gene: TRBV12-3/TRBV12-4
j_gene: TRBJ2-1
abundance: .
CDR3aa: CASSGTGGIDEQFF

v_gene: TRBV6-4
j_gene: TRBJ2-1
abundance: .
CDR3aa: CASSDRAGDYNEQFF

v_gene: TRBV4-3
j_gene: TRBJ2-7
abundance: .
CDR3aa: CASSAVVAFPYEQYF

v_gene: TRBV7-7
j_gene: TRBJ2-5
abundance: .
CDR3aa: CASSSVEGRGQETQYF

v_gene: TRBV24-1
j_gene: TRBJ2-7
abundance: .
CDR3aa: CATSDRDKPYEQYF

v_gene: TRBV20-1
j_gene: TRBJ2-1
abundance: .
CDR3aa: CSAKGLAEDYNGQFF

v_gene: TRBV7-9
j_gene: TRBJ2-7
abundance: .
CDR3aa: CASSKTGTGGYEQYF

v_gene: TRBV29-1
j_gene: TRBJ1-1
abundance: .
CDR3aa: CSVISRREAFF

v_gene: TRBV4-3
j_gene: TRBJ2-1
abundance: .
CDR3aa: CASSQDSPGYYEQYF

v_gene: TRBV18
j_gene: TRBJ2-3
abundance: .
CDR3aa: CASSLPSATDTQYF

v_gene: TRBV20-1
j_gene: TRBJ2-5
abundance: .
CDR3aa: CSARDRLAGAYETQYF

v_gene: TRBV6-2/TRBV6-3
j_gene: TRBJ2-3
abundance: .
CDR3aa: CASSWEPGQKNTDTQYF

v_gene: TRBV7-6
j_gene: TRBJ2-7
abundance: .
CDR3aa: CASSLDGLGEQYF

v_gene: TRBV7-2
j_gene: TRBJ2-7
abundance: .
CDR3aa: CASSQQLGQYF

v_gene: TRBV5-4
j_gene: TRBJ1-1
abundance: .
CDR3aa: CASSWARGTNTEAFF

v_gene: TRBV28
j_gene: TRBJ2-3
abundance: medium-sized
CDR3aa: CASSGRLTDTQYF

v_gene: TRBV12-5
j_gene: TRBJ1-2
abundance: .
CDR3aa: CASGIPLGYGYTF

v_gene: TRBV10-3
j_gene: TRBJ2-1
abundance: .
CDR3aa: CAISERGGTSYPNEQFF

v_gene: TRBV29-1
j_gene: TRBJ2-3
abundance: .
CDR3aa: CSATKGVTDTQYF

v_gene: TRBV7-6
j_gene: TRBJ1-2
abundance: medium-sized
CDR3aa: CASSSYDTPYYGYTF

v_gene: TRBV12-3/TRBV12-4
j_gene: TRBJ2-3
abundance: .
CDR3aa: CASSHYNPDTQYF

v_gene: TRBV27
j_gene: TRBJ2-2
abundance: .
CDR3aa: CASSVGQGNTGELFF

v_gene: TRBV12-3/TRBV12-4
j_gene: TRBJ2-3
abundance: .
CDR3aa: CASNLGSWLHGADTQYF

v_gene: TRBV27
j_gene: TRBJ2-1
abundance: .
CDR3aa: CASSLKSYNEQFF

v_gene: TRBV5-1
j_gene: TRBJ2-3
abundance: .
CDR3aa: CASSFLDRGTDTQYF

v_gene: TRBV4-1
j_gene: TRBJ2-7
abundance: .
CDR3aa: CASSQGSLAGEQYF

v_gene: TRBV29-1
j_gene: TRBJ2-7
abundance: .
CDR3aa: CSVERILSYEQYF

v_gene: TRBV29-1
j_gene: TRBJ2-1
abundance: .
CDR3aa: CSTAGLADSHNWYNEQFF

v_gene: TRBV29-1
j_gene: TRBJ2-7
abundance: .
CDR3aa: CSVEGGGGAYEQYF

v_gene: TRBV24-1
j_gene: TRBJ2-7
abundance: .
CDR3aa: CATSDSRDGGDYEQYF

v_gene: TRBV28
j_gene: TRBJ1-2
abundance: .
CDR3aa: CASSLQRGRDYGYTF

v_gene: TRBV15
j_gene: TRBJ2-1
abundance: .
CDR3aa: CATSRGEYNEQFF

v_gene: TRBV7-9
j_gene: TRBJ2-5
abundance: .
CDR3aa: CASSPILKTQYF

v_gene: TRBV27
j_gene: TRBJ1-6
abundance: .
CDR3aa: CASSDLGTGYNSPLHF

v_gene: TRBV4-3
j_gene: TRBJ1-1
abundance: .
CDR3aa: CASSDHSVGTEAFF

v_gene: TRBV12-3/TRBV12-4
j_gene: TRBJ1-2
abundance: .
CDR3aa: CASSLTPYGTDNYGYTF

v_gene: TRBV7-3
j_gene: TRBJ2-2
abundance: .
CDR3aa: CASTPTGTGELFF

v_gene: TRBV6-6
j_gene: TRBJ2-5
abundance: .
CDR3aa: CASSNRGWVLETQYF

v_gene: TRBV29-1
j_gene: TRBJ1-2
abundance: .
CDR3aa: CSVVDRDYGYTF